Below, 25 T cell receptor beta chains from the same sample are listed, as sequenced in a study of blood T cell repertoires in COVID-19. The protocol was immunoSEQ multiplex PCR, while the TCRdb copy is restricted to in-frame clones and leaves out a portion. The sample records 380,000 or so clones, about 87% being singletons. Source material: PBMCs or T cells enriched from blood (not recorded which). Receptor source: a man younger than 45 who had recovered from COVID-19.

V gene TRBV11-3 combines with J gene TRBJ2-7, with a possible D match to TRBD2 (6 bases). The V gene lost 0 bases and the J gene lost 5 bases, with 14 bases spanning the gap. This CDR3 has 15 residues. Germline CDR1 is SGHNT and CDR2 is YENEEA. CDR3 sequence reads: CASSLDYGGSNEQYF. DNA of the CDR3: TGTGCCAGCAGCTTAGATTACGGAGGGAGTAACGAGCAGTACTTC.

About this clone itself: The junction departs from germline at one end; a sequencing error may be responsible. This chain connects TRBV2 to TRBJ1-4; TRBD1 matches 8 bases. CDR1 is SNHLY and CDR2 is FYNNEI in the germline V gene. This CDR3 comprises 15 residues. CDR3: CASSEGDRRFEKLFF. The CDR3 DNA is TGTGCCAGCAGCGAAGGGGACAGGAGGTTCGAAAAACTGTTTTTT.

The J gene is TRBJ2-3, the V gene TRBV19, with 10 bases lining up with TRBD2. V dropped 2 bases and J dropped 3; count of bases not matched to a gene: 5. Germline V CDR1 and CDR2: LNHDA, SQIVND (reference sequence). This CDR3 contains 16 residues. This CDR3 is CASSILAGALTDTQYF. Written as DNA, the CDR3 is TGTGCCAGTAGTATACTAGCGGGGGCCTTAACAGATACGCAGTATTTT.

The V call is TRBV5-5, the J call TRBJ1-4, with D tentatively TRBD1 (5 bases). V was pared by 0 bases and J by 6 bases, with 18 bases between. Germline V gives CDR1 SGHKS, CDR2 YYEKEE (reference sequence). The CDR3 is 17 amino acids. The CDR3 loop reads CASSLGGSDILDEKLFF. In DNA form, the CDR3 reads TGTGCCAGCAGCTTGGGGGGTTCGGACATATTAGATGAAAAACTGTTTTTT.

The gene calls are TRBV27 and TRBJ2-1, with 11 bases aligning to TRBD1. This CDR3 spans 15 amino acids. Germline trimming cut 4 bases from V and 7 bases from J; bases unmatched to any gene: 6. CDR1 is MNHEY, CDR2 SMNVEV, per germline (reference sequence). CDR3 DNA: TGTGCCAGCAGTTCACTGGACAGGGGGCCTAATGAGCAGTTCTTC. This gives the protein CASSSLDRGPNEQFF.

The chain carries TRBV27 and TRBJ2-2, with D possibly matching TRBD2 (5 bases). Between the trimmed V and J ends, which lost 5 bases and 5 bases, there was a span of 12 bases. Germline loops: CDR1 MNHEY, CDR2 SMNVEV (reference sequence). The CDR3 spans 14 residues. CDR3 residues: CASSRRRGTGELFF. The CDR3 DNA is TGTGCCAGCAGTCGCCGCCGAGGGACCGGGGAGCTGTTTTTT.

In nucleotides, the CDR3 is TGTGCCAGCAGCTCGGACAGTTACGATACGCAGTATTTT. This gives the protein CASSSDSYDTQYF. The genes are TRBV7-3 and TRBJ2-3, with a possible D match to TRBD1 (6 bases). Germline assignment: CDR1 SGHTA and CDR2 FQGTGA. Trimming removed 4 bases at V and 6 bases at J, with 11 bases between. This CDR3 comprises 13 residues.

This chain connects TRBV29-1 to TRBJ2-3, with no clear D. The CDR3 is 15 amino acids. V was pared by 3 bases and J by 2 bases, with 15 bases between. Germline V gives CDR1 SQVTM, CDR2 ANQGSEA. The CDR3 sequence is CSVEYTQLFTDTQYF. Here the CDR3 DNA reads TGCAGCGTTGAGTACACACAGCTATTCACAGATACGCAGTATTTT.

This rearrangement joins TRBV9 to TRBJ2-5; 12 positions match TRBD2. The trim removed 1 base at V and 5 bases at J, leaving 6 bases unmatched. The CDR3 length is 16 residues. The V gene's germline CDR1 is SGDLS and CDR2 YYNGEE. The CDR3 nucleotides read TGTGCCAGCAGCGTAACACTAGCGGGGGGTCGGGAGACCCAGTACTTC. It codes for CASSVTLAGGRETQYF. Filled out from reference TRBV9 and TRBJ2-5, the complete variable domain reads DSGVTQTPKHLITATGQRVTLRCSPRSGDLSVYWYQQSLDQGLQFLIQYYNGEERAKGNILERFSAQQFPDLHSELNLSSLELGDSALYFCASSVTLAGGRETQYFGPGTRLLVL.

CDR3 sequence: CASSLWGKGPNTEAFF. The CDR3 nucleotides read TGTGCCAGCAGTTTATGGGGAAAGGGGCCGAACACTGAAGCTTTCTTT. The V gene is TRBV27, the J gene TRBJ1-1; a possible D gene is TRBD1 (5 bases). CDR3 length: 16 residues. Germline values: CDR1 MNHEY, CDR2 SMNVEV (reference sequence). V was clipped by 1 base and J by 1 base, with 13 bases between them.

The chain employs TRBV2 and TRBJ2-1; no clear D gene. The germline V gene has CDR1 SNHLY and CDR2 FYNNEI. This CDR3 comprises 15 residues. V was clipped by 2 bases and J by 5 bases, with 13 bases between them. The CDR3 here is CASSELSVKDNEQFF. The CDR3 coding sequence is TGTGCCAGCAGTGAATTATCGGTAAAAGACAATGAGCAGTTCTTC.

The rearrangement uses TRBV18 and TRBJ2-2; 9 nucleotides match TRBD1. This CDR3 contains 18 residues. Unmatched junction bases numbered 11, after V lost 2 bases and J lost 4 bases. Germline CDR1 reads KGHSH; CDR2 reads LQKENI. As DNA, the CDR3 is TGTGCCAGCTCACCATCCTACGGGACAGGGATATCCACCGGGGAGCTGTTTTTT. This encodes CASSPSYGTGISTGELFF.

V usage is TRBV7-8 and J usage is TRBJ2-3; D is perhaps TRBD2 (6 bases). The CDR3 length is 15 residues. V lost 1 base and J 4 bases, leaving 12 bases between the germline ends. Germline assignment: CDR1 SGHVS and CDR2 FQNEAQ. The chain's CDR3 is CASSLDWGDADTQYF. The CDR3 bases are TGTGCCAGCAGCTTAGATTGGGGGGATGCAGATACGCAGTATTTT.

The rearrangement links TRBV19 to TRBJ2-1; 9 nucleotides agree with TRBD2. J lost 9 bases, V lost 3 bases, and 9 bases had no gene match. The CDR3 consists of 15 residues. The V gene's germline CDR1 is LNHDA and CDR2 SQIVND (reference sequence). CDR3 sequence reads: CASSIGGSGGAEQFF. The CDR3 DNA sequence: TGTGCCAGTAGTATCGGTGGTAGCGGGGGAGCTGAGCAGTTCTTC.

The rearrangement joins TRBV9 to TRBJ1-1; D may be TRBD1 (5 bases). The CDR3 covers 15 residues. Trimming cost V 4 bases and J 1 base, with 14 bases left between them. CDR1 is SGDLS and CDR2 is YYNGEE in the germline V gene. The DNA for the CDR3 is TGTGCCAGCAGCCTCGGAGGGGTCGGGAACACTGAAGCTTTCTTT. It translates to CASSLGGVGNTEAFF.

CDR3 coding DNA: TGTGCCATCAGTGAGTCGGGCCCTGAAAGACGGACTGAAGCTTTCTTT. Translation gives CAISESGPERRTEAFF. The rearrangement joins TRBV10-3 to TRBJ1-1, with D hard to call. This CDR3 has 16 residues. Germline V gene sequence: CDR1 ENHRY, CDR2 SYGVKD. Trimming took off 0 bases at V and 5 bases at J, with 16 bases between the two ends.

This clone was counted only a few times. This chain uses TRBV7-8 with TRBJ1-2; 10 positions match TRBD1. Germline CDR1 reads SGHVS; CDR2 reads FQNEAQ. V lost 10 bases, J lost 0 bases, and 5 bases stayed unmatched. CDR3 length: 14 residues. The DNA of the CDR3 is TGTGCCACCAGGGACAGGGGTTCTAACTATGGCTACACCTTC. Its protein product is CATRDRGSNYGYTF.

This chain uses TRBV12-1 with TRBJ1-5. TRBV12-1 is annotated as a pseudogene. CDR3 size: 19 residues. CDR3 in amino acids: CASSFVPHYLAPSNQPQHF. CDR3 coding DNA: TGTGCCAGCAGCTTTGTCCCTCACTACCTCGCCCCCTCAAATCAGCCCCAGCATTTT.

The chain uses TRBV3-1 (or the pseudogene TRBV3-2) and TRBJ1-2; D is possibly TRBD1 (5 bases). V shed 3 bases and J shed 3 bases, with 11 bases lying between them. The CDR3 has 14 residues. CDR1 and CDR2 from the germline V gene are LGHDT and YNNKEL (reference sequence). CDR3 sequence reads: CASSQPGKDYGYTF. The DNA of the CDR3 is TGTGCCAGCAGCCAGCCAGGGAAGGACTATGGCTACACCTTC.

The chain couples TRBV6-1 to TRBJ1-5; D is ambiguous. Germline V gene lookup returns CDR1 MNHNS and CDR2 SASEGT. Between the trimmed V and J ends, which lost 0 bases and 7 bases, there was a span of 13 bases. The CDR3 is 15 amino acids. This CDR3 reads CASSEAQSWSQPQHF. Written as DNA, the CDR3 is TGTGCCAGCAGTGAAGCGCAAAGTTGGAGCCAGCCCCAGCATTTT.

The chain's CDR3 is CASRERQDYEQYF. DNA for the CDR3: TGCGCCAGCAGAGAAAGACAGGATTACGAGCAGTACTTC. The chain has TRBV5-1 and TRBJ2-7, with TRBD1 as a possible D gene (6 bases). The CDR3 extends over 13 amino acids. Germline V gene sequence: CDR1 SGHRS, CDR2 YFSETQ. The ends were cut back, 5 bases at V and 4 bases at J, with 13 bases in the middle.

The chain employs TRBV7-2 and TRBJ1-6; D gene unclear. Germline V gene sequence: CDR1 SGHTA, CDR2 FQGNSA. Trimming took 2 bases from V and 0 from J, leaving 5 bases between them. The length of the CDR3 is 15 residues. The CDR3 region has the DNA TGTGCCAGCAGCTTAAAGAGCTCCTATAATTCACCCCTCCACTTT. Amino acids: CASSLKSSYNSPLHF.

The chain links TRBV15 to TRBJ2-1, with 11 bases lining up with TRBD2. Germline V CDR1 and CDR2: LNHNV, YYDKDF (reference sequence). The J segment lost 5 bases and the V segment lost 2 bases, leaving 8 bases of the junction unmatched. The CDR3 has 17 residues. The CDR3: CATSRHLAGGRDNEQFF. The DNA of the CDR3 is TGTGCCACCAGCAGACACCTAGCGGGGGGCCGCGACAATGAGCAGTTCTTC. Combining the CDR3 with reference TRBV15 and TRBJ2-1 gives the whole variable domain DAMVIQNPRYQVTQFGKPVTLSCSQTLNHNVMYWYQQKSSQAPKLLFHYYDKDFNNEADTPDNFQSRRPNTSFCFLDIRSPGLGDTAMYLCATSRHLAGGRDNEQFFGPGTRLTVL.

The J gene is TRBJ2-2, the V gene TRBV7-9, with 7 bases fitting TRBD1. Germline trimming cut 10 bases from V and 1 base from J; bases unmatched to any gene: 15. There are 17 residues in the CDR3. The germline CDR1 and CDR2 sequences are SEHNR and FQNEAQ (reference sequence). CDR3 sequence reads: CATPPPGQGVNTGELFF. The CDR3 DNA reads as TGTGCCACCCCACCACCAGGGCAGGGGGTGAACACCGGGGAGCTGTTTTTT.

V is TRBV6-1 and J is TRBJ2-3; perhaps TRBD2 as D (7 bases). This CDR3 is built from 20 residues. Germline CDR1 is MNHNS and CDR2 is SASEGT. Deletions cut 4 bases from V and 4 bases from J, with 30 bases between. The DNA for the CDR3 is TGTGCCAGCAGTGTATTCGGGGGGCACTTTACCTTGGGCACTGCAGATACGCAGTATTTT. As protein: CASSVFGGHFTLGTADTQYF.